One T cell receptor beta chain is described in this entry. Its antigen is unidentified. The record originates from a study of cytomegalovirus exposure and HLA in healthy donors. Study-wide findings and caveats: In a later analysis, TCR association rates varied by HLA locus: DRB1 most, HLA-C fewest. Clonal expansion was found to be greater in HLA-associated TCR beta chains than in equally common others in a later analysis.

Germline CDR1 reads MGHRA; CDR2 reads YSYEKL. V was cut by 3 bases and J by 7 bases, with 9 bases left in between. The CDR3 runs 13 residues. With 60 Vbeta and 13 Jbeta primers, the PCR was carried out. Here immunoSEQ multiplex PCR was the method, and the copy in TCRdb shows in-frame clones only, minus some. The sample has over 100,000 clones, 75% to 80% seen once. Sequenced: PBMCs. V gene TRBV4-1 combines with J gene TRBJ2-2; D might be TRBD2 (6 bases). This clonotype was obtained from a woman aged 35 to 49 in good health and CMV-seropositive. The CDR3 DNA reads TGCGCCAGCAGCCACTGGGGGGTCGGGGAGCTGTTTTTT. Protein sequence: CASSHWGVGELFF.